One T cell receptor beta chain is described in this entry. This entry comes from a study of blood T cell repertoires in COVID-19. TCRdb's table, derived via immunoSEQ multiplex PCR, lists solely in-frame clones and lacks some. The data show about 180,000 clones, approximately 81% seen once. V shed 6 bases, J shed 8 bases, and the junction held 7 bases outside the gene matches. The CDR3 has 15 amino acids. Germline CDR1 reads MNHEY; CDR2 reads SVGEGT. This sequence was found in a person aged 70 to 85 with COVID-19, enrolled during active disease. This chain connects TRBV6-2 or TRBV6-3 to TRBJ1-6; 10 bases fit TRBD1. Material: peripheral blood. The CDR3 spells CASSPPGQGDSPLHF. In nucleotides, the CDR3 is TGTGCCAGCAGCCCCCCAGGACAGGGGGATTCACCCCTCCACTTT.